This TCR beta chain was documented in a study of blood T cell repertoires in COVID-19. This CDR3 has 18 residues. Germline loops: CDR1 LGHDT, CDR2 YNNKEL (reference sequence). V lost 1 base to trimming and J lost 8 bases; unmatched junction nucleotides: 13. TCRdb keeps only in-frame clones here, not all; method: immunoSEQ multiplex PCR. The profile shows over 80,000 clones, under 80% of them singletons. The chain links TRBV3-1 (or the pseudogene TRBV3-2) to TRBJ2-1; 11 nucleotides line up with TRBD2. The sequence came from a man between 65 and 85 years old with COVID-19, enrolled during active disease. The material sequenced was peripheral blood. CDR3 coding DNA: TGTGCCAGCAGCCAAGGCTCTTGGGGTAGCGGGAGGGACGATGAGCAGTTCTTC. Translating it yields CASSQGSWGSGRDDEQFF.